One and the same sample provided the 8 T cell receptor beta chains below, sequenced in a study of CD8+CD57+ T cells in acquired aplastic anemia. The study profiled TCR beta VDJ and CDR3 using genomic DNA as template. MiXCR was run by TCRdb on the reads, yielding one entry per CDR3 protein. The sample holds about 71,000 distinct CDR3 sequences, roughly half seen once. The sample was sorted CD4+, CD8+, or CD8+CD57+ T cells (not recorded which) from PBMCs. The receptors derive from a human donor in good health, serving as a control.

The chain uses TRBV7-8 and TRBJ1-5; D not resolved. V lost 7 bases and J lost 5, with 9 bases in between. In germline, CDR1 is SGHVS, CDR2 FQNEAQ. The length of the CDR3 is 12 residues. The CDR3 reads CASTPLDQPQHF. In DNA form, the CDR3 reads TGTGCCAGCACCCCTCTCGATCAGCCCCAGCATTTT.

This clonotype appeared a few times. The CDR3 nucleotides are TGTGCCAGTAGTTTACAGGGGGCCGCTGAAGCTTTCTTT. This translates into CASSLQGAAEAFF. V and J are TRBV19 and TRBJ1-1; 9 bases map to TRBD1. The V gene end was trimmed by 5 bases and the J gene end by 6 bases; junction bases not matched to a gene: 4. CDR1 LNHDA and CDR2 SQIVND come from the germline V gene (reference sequence). The CDR3 consists of 13 residues. The full variable domain, its missing parts supplied by reference TRBV19 and TRBJ1-1, is DGGITQSPKYLFRKEGQNVTLSCEQNLNHDAMYWYRQDPGQGLRLIYYSQIVNDFQKGDIAEGYSVSREKKESFPLTVTSAQKNPTAFYLCASSLQGAAEAFFGQGTRLTVV.

The chain is built from TRBV24-1 and TRBJ2-3, with TRBD2 matching 8 bases. There are 15 residues in the CDR3. The germline gives CDR1 KGHDR, CDR2 SFDVKD. The V and J ends lost 4 bases and 2 bases, in that order; junction bases with no gene match: 4. In DNA form, the CDR3 reads TGTGCCACCAGTGAGGCGGGGGGATTCACAGATACGCAGTATTTT. Translated, it gives CATSEAGGFTDTQYF.

Note on this clonotype: With a much larger clone just one base away, this may be a read error. This chain connects TRBV6-1 to TRBJ2-1, with D unresolved. CDR1 MNHNS and CDR2 SASEGT come from the germline V gene. V was clipped by 11 bases and J by 8 bases, with 22 bases between them. This CDR3 spans 14 amino acids. The CDR3 protein is CAGTKFGLGYEQFF. For the CDR3, the DNA is TGTGCCGGCACCAAGTTTGGGCTTGGGTATGAGCAGTTCTTC.

This clonotype was observed at least ten times. The chain couples TRBV2 to TRBJ1-5; D gene unclear. Germline values: CDR1 SNHLY, CDR2 FYNNEI. There are 15 residues in the CDR3. The V gene lost 4 bases and the J gene lost 2 bases, with 12 bases spanning the gap. In DNA form, the CDR3 reads TGTGCCAGCAGTGCCTTGGGTTTGGGCAATCAGCCCCAGCATTTT. Translated: CASSALGLGNQPQHF.

This clonotype was observed many times. The genes are TRBV5-8 and TRBJ2-7; D assignment may be TRBD1 or TRBD2 (5 bases each). V gave up 0 bases and J gave up 1 base, with 11 bases separating them. This CDR3 comprises 15 residues. Germline V gene sequence: CDR1 SGHTS, CDR2 YDEGEE. DNA for the CDR3: TGTGCCAGCAGCTTGGAGGCAGGGAGTTCCTACGAGCAGTACTTC. Its protein is CASSLEAGSSYEQYF.

The J gene is TRBJ2-2, the V gene TRBV11-2; perhaps TRBD2 as D (6 bases). CDR1 and CDR2 (germline): SGHAT, FQNNGV. Trimming cost V 8 bases and J 7 bases, with 14 bases left between them. This CDR3 is built from 13 residues. The CDR3, as DNA: TGTGCCAGCGGTACTAGCATTGGCGGGGAGCTGTTTTTT. Protein sequence: CASGTSIGGELFF.

The V and J genes are TRBV4-3 and TRBJ1-6, with D hard to call. Trimming took off 0 bases at V and 9 bases at J, with 15 bases between the two ends. This CDR3 comprises 16 residues. In germline, CDR1 is LGHNA, CDR2 YSLEER. This chain's CDR3 is CASSQDGQAIGSPLHF. CDR3 nucleotides: TGCGCCAGCAGCCAAGATGGCCAGGCTATTGGTTCACCCCTCCACTTT.